One sample yielded the 15 T cell receptor beta chains listed below, sequenced in a study of spatial heterogeneity in lung cancer. In TCRdb, the 5' RACE reads were re-called with MiXCR into one record per CDR3 protein. The profile covers more than 25,000 distinct CDR3 sequences, with approximately 5.5% appearing a single time and around 21% taken by the ten largest. Time point indicated: blood at routine non-recurrence follow-up after resection. Sequencing was performed on whole RNA extracted from tumor and nontumor lung tissue, or from frozen PBMC, and the material was left unsorted. The sample was PBMCs, taken at follow-up. Source of these receptors: a male donor with early-stage non-small cell lung cancer.

This clonotype has a single count. This chain uses TRBV12-3 or TRBV12-4 with TRBJ1-5, with D unresolved. Deletions cut 5 bases from V and 4 bases from J, with 12 bases between. The CDR3 is 14 amino acids. The CDR3 loop reads CASSRARANQPQHF. DNA for the CDR3: TGTGCCAGCAGTCGAGCAAGGGCTAATCAGCCCCAGCATTTT.

Details on this clonotype: A much larger clone differs from this one at a single base, so this may be a read error. Likely a read error: the CDR3 ends without its conserved phenylalanine or tryptophan. Because the CDR3's place on the DNA is in doubt, the DNA is left out and the CDR3 is given as listed by TCRdb. The chain links TRBV2 to TRBJ2-1; TRBD1 reflects the table's D call only, with no check against the DNA. The CDR3 sequence runs 11 residues, both termini included. Germline values: CDR1 SNHLY, CDR2 FYNNEI. CDR3 sequence reads: CASSQGQDSFL.

This clonotype came up many times. This chain uses TRBV10-3 with TRBJ2-1, with D tentatively TRBD2 (5 bases). CDR3 length equals 12 residues. Between the trimmed V and J ends, which lost 7 bases and 9 bases, there was a span of 13 bases. Germline V gene lookup returns CDR1 ENHRY and CDR2 SYGVKD. CDR3 DNA sequence: TGTGCCATCATGAAGGGTGCGGGTGAGCAGTTCTTC. Residues: CAIMKGAGEQFF.

J is TRBJ1-4 and V is TRBV19, with D possibly matching TRBD1 (6 bases). CDR1 is LNHDA, CDR2 SQIVND, per germline (reference sequence). This CDR3 comprises 15 residues. V lost 4 bases and J lost 8, with 17 bases in between. The CDR3 coding sequence is TGTGCCAGTAGTAGCTCCGGGGGCCGGTGGGAAAAACTGTTTTTT. Protein sequence: CASSSSGGRWEKLFF.

This clonotype was counted ten times or more. V gene TRBV27 combines with J gene TRBJ2-1; 8 bases match TRBD2. V was pared by 3 bases and J by 0 bases, with 13 bases of the junction left unmatched. Per germline, CDR1 MNHEY and CDR2 SMNVEV (reference sequence). There are 19 residues in the CDR3. CDR3 in DNA: TGTGCCAGCAGTTTTACCTGGCCCGGGGGGGAGAGCTCCTACAATGAGCAGTTCTTC. Protein: CASSFTWPGGESSYNEQFF.

This clonotype was recorded at least ten times. The chain combines TRBV10-3 with TRBJ2-2, with 7 bases identical to TRBD1. CDR3 length: 14 amino acids. The J segment lost 3 bases and the V segment lost 7 bases, leaving 5 bases of the junction unmatched. In germline, CDR1 is ENHRY, CDR2 SYGVKD. The CDR3 DNA reads TGTGCCATCAAGGACAGGTCGGACACCGGGGAGCTGTTTTTT. This encodes CAIKDRSDTGELFF.

The table lists this clonotype with many counts. The chain links TRBV29-1 to TRBJ2-5; D perhaps matches TRBD2 (5 bases). The CDR3 covers 12 residues. Per germline, CDR1 SQVTM and CDR2 ANQGSEA. With 4 bases removed from V and 4 bases from J, the gap between germline ends came to 10 bases. CDR3 in DNA: TGCAGCGTTGTGGAGGACCGAGAGACCCAGTACTTC. Translation gives CSVVEDRETQYF.

This clonotype has a count of ten or more. This chain links TRBV29-1 with TRBJ2-1; 7 nucleotides match TRBD2. The CDR3 extends over 15 amino acids. CDR1 and CDR2 from the germline V gene are SQVTM and ANQGSEA. J lost 0 bases, V lost 5 bases, and 7 bases had no gene match. The CDR3 nucleotides are TGCAGCGTTTTCCCCCGGGGGGTCTCCTACAATGAGCAGTTCTTC. This sequence encodes CSVFPRGVSYNEQFF.

This clonotype was seen repeatedly, ten times or more. The chain employs TRBV25-1 and TRBJ1-1; TRBD1 might be the D (5 bases). The germline V gene has CDR1 MGHDK and CDR2 SYGVNS. The length of the CDR3 is 13 residues. Trimming took off 5 bases at V and 4 bases at J, with 11 bases between the two ends. The CDR3 DNA follows: TGTGCCAGCAGTAGGGAAGGGGCCACTGAAGCTTTCTTT. Translation gives CASSREGATEAFF.

This clonotype was recorded many times. The rearrangement links TRBV3-1 to TRBJ2-7; D not certain. This CDR3 has 14 amino acids. Trimming pared 5 bases from V and 2 bases from J, leaving 13 bases between. Germline values: CDR1 LGHDT, CDR2 YNNKEL (reference sequence). The CDR3 spells CASSRTGSTYEQYV. Written as DNA, the CDR3 is TGTGCCAGCAGCAGGACGGGCTCAACCTACGAGCAGTACGTC.

This clonotype was recorded many times. The J gene is TRBJ2-1, the V gene TRBV7-9; no clear D gene. CDR1 and CDR2 from the germline V gene are SEHNR and FQNEAQ (reference sequence). This CDR3 spans 17 amino acids. The V gene lost 5 bases and the J gene lost 0 bases, with 17 bases spanning the gap. The CDR3 is CASSPPIRFSSYNEQFF. CDR3 DNA: TGTGCCAGCAGCCCCCCAATCAGGTTCAGCTCCTACAATGAGCAGTTCTTC.

The J gene is TRBJ2-1, the V gene TRBV4-3; TRBD1 matches at 8 bases. This CDR3 spans 16 amino acids. Losses at the gene ends were 1 base for V and 10 bases for J; bases not matched to a gene: 12. The germline V gene encodes CDR1 LGHNA and CDR2 YSLEER. CDR3 protein: CASSQAGGQNIGEQFF. CDR3 sequence (DNA): TGCGCCAGCAGCCAAGCAGGGGGCCAAAACATCGGGGAGCAGTTCTTC.

This clonotype was seen repeatedly, ten times or more. The chain combines TRBV5-1 with TRBJ2-2; unclear D gene. V lost 0 bases to trimming and J lost 3 bases, with 6 bases between them. This CDR3 is built from 14 residues. The germline gives CDR1 SGHRS, CDR2 YFSETQ. CDR3 residues: CASSLDSDTGELFF. CDR3 nucleotides: TGCGCCAGCAGCTTGGACAGCGACACCGGGGAGCTGTTTTTT.

This chain links TRBV7-9 with TRBJ2-7; D may be TRBD2 (6 bases). The length of the CDR3 is 13 residues. The germline gives CDR1 SEHNR, CDR2 FQNEAQ (reference sequence). Trimming stripped 8 bases from V and 6 bases from J, with 17 bases between. CDR3: CASDLQAGSEQYF. DNA of the CDR3: TGTGCCAGCGACTTACAGGCGGGGTCCGAGCAGTACTTC.

The table lists this clonotype with many counts. V gene TRBV7-9 combines with J gene TRBJ1-5, with D tentatively TRBD1 (5 bases). Germline loops: CDR1 SEHNR, CDR2 FQNEAQ (reference sequence). Trimming left V 4 bases short and J 4 bases short, with 14 bases between. This CDR3 is built from 15 residues. The CDR3 is CASSSTTGVNQPQHF. The CDR3 region has the DNA TGTGCCAGCAGCTCTACTACAGGTGTAAATCAGCCCCAGCATTTT.